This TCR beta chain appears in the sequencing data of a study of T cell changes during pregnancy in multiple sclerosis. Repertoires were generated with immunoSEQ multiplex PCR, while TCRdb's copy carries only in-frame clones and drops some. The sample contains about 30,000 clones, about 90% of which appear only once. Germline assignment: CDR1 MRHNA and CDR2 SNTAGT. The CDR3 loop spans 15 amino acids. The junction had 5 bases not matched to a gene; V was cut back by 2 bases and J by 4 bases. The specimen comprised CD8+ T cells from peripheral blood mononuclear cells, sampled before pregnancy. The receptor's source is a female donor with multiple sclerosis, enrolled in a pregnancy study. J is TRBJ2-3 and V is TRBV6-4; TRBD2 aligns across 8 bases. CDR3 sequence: CASSDTGGGSDTQYF. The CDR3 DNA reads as TGTGCCAGCAGTGACACGGGAGGGGGTTCAGATACGCAGTATTTT.